This T cell receptor beta chain was documented in a study of cytomegalovirus exposure and HLA in healthy donors. The PCR used 60 Vbeta and 13 Jbeta primers. The protocol was immunoSEQ multiplex PCR, while the TCRdb copy is restricted to in-frame clones and leaves out a portion. The sample carries roughly 150,000 clones, 66% recorded once. CDR1 is SGHRS, CDR2 YFSETQ, per germline. With V trimmed by 2 bases and J by 2 bases, 3 bases remained unmatched. This CDR3 has 14 amino acids. Of note for this clone: Its antigen remains unknown.

Study-wide points: TCR beta sequences numbering about 17,000 were associated with HLA alleles at 0.05 false discovery rate in a later analysis. Despite most TCR sequences being rare, some public TCRs occurred in many donors. In vitro confirmation showed three CMV-associated chains to be CMV antigen specific.

The source of this sequence is a human donor in good health. The sample taken for sequencing was PBMCs. J is TRBJ1-1 and V is TRBV5-1; 7 nucleotides line up with TRBD1. In DNA form, the CDR3 reads TGCGCCAGCAGCTTTTACAGGGGAAACACTGAAGCTTTCTTT. This sequence encodes CASSFYRGNTEAFF.